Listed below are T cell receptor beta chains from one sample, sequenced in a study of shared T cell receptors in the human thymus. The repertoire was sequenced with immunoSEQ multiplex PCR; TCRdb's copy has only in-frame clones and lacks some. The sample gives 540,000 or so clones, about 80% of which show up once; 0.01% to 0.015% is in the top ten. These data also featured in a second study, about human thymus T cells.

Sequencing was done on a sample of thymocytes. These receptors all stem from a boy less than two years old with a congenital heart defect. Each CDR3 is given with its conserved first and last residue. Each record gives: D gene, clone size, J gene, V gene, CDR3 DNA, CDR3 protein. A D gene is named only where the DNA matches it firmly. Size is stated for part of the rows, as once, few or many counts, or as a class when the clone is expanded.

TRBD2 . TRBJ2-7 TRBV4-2 TGTGCCAGCAGCTTCCGACTAGCGGGCTACGAGCAGTACTTC CASSFRLAGYEQYF
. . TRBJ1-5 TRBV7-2 TGTGCCAGCAGCCCGACAGTTAGCAATCAGCCCCAGCATTTT CASSPTVSNQPQHF
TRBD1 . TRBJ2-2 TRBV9 TGTGCCAGCAGCCTCACCCGGACAGGGGGGACCGGGGAGCTGTTTTTT CASSLTRTGGTGELFF
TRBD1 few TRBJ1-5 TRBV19 TGTGCCAGTAGTAGCAGTCCCGGGACAGGGAACGGTAGCAATCAGCCCCAGCATTTT CASSSSPGTGNGSNQPQHF
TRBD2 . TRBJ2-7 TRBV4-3 TGCGCCAGCAGCCAAGAGACTAGCGGGAGGCCCTACGAGCAGTACTTC CASSQETSGRPYEQYF
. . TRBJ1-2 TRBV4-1 TGCGCCAGCAGCCACCCCCAGGGGAAGAGCTACGGCTACACCTTC CASSHPQGKSYGYTF
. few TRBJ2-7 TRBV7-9 TGTGCCAGCAGCTTAGACACAGCCCGGAGGGAGCAGTACTTC CASSLDTARREQYF
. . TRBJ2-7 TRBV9 TGTGCCAGCAGCGCCCTAGCGCAACCCTACGAGCAGTACTTC CASSALAQPYEQYF
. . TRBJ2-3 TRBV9 TGTGCCAGCAGCGTAGAGGGGGGGCCCAGCACAGATACGCAGTATTTT CASSVEGGPSTDTQYF
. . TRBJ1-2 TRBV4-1 TGCGCCAGCAGCCAACGAGGGACAACCTATGGCTACACCTTC CASSQRGTTYGYTF
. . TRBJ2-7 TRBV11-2 TGTGCCAGCAGCCTCCGCCGGGGCTCCTACGAGCAGTACTTC CASSLRRGSYEQYF